These 24 T cell receptor beta chains share one sample of origin, sequenced in a study of cytomegalovirus exposure and HLA in healthy donors. With 60 Vbeta and 13 Jbeta primers, the PCR was carried out. Only in-frame clones appear in the TCRdb table, and some are missing; sequencing was by immunoSEQ multiplex PCR. This sample has approximately 140,000 clones, with about 80% found just once. The sample was PBMCs. Every receptor here comes from a woman between 40 and 50 years old in good health and CMV-seronegative.

This clone occurred once. V usage is TRBV5-8 and J usage is TRBJ2-3; D is unresolved. The CDR3 runs to 16 residues. V lost 0 bases and J lost 4, with 15 bases in between. Germline V gene sequence: CDR1 SGHTS, CDR2 YDEGEE. The CDR3: CASSLVNWVRADTQYF. For the CDR3, the DNA is TGTGCCAGCAGCTTGGTAAACTGGGTACGGGCAGATACGCAGTATTTT.

V and J are TRBV19 and TRBJ1-1, with D uncertain. Germline V lookup: CDR1 LNHDA, CDR2 SQIVND (reference sequence). The CDR3 extends over 13 amino acids. With 5 bases removed from V and 1 base from J, the gap between germline ends came to 8 bases. CDR3 sequence: CASSRLENTEAFF. The CDR3 coding sequence is TGTGCCAGTAGTCGACTAGAGAACACTGAAGCTTTCTTT.

The CDR3 DNA follows: TGTGCCAGCAGATCTTATACAGGGAGCTCCTACAATGAGCAGTTCTTC. It is translated as CASRSYTGSSYNEQFF. The rearrangement joins TRBV5-6 to TRBJ2-1; D is perhaps TRBD1 (6 bases). Germline loops: CDR1 SGHDT, CDR2 YYEEEE. The CDR3 loop spans 16 amino acids. Deletions cut 5 bases from V and 0 bases from J, with 15 bases between.

The chain couples TRBV7-2 to TRBJ2-1; 9 bases map to TRBD2. The germline V gene encodes CDR1 SGHTA and CDR2 FQGNSA. J lost 0 bases, V lost 6 bases, and 6 bases had no gene match. The CDR3 is 16 amino acids. The CDR3 loop is CASRLRSGSSYNEQFF. The CDR3 DNA follows: TGTGCCAGCAGACTCCGTAGCGGGAGCTCCTACAATGAGCAGTTCTTC.

The rearrangement joins TRBV7-2 to TRBJ2-3, with 14 bases aligning to TRBD2. This CDR3 is 17 amino acids long. Trimming took 3 bases from V and 1 from J; bases not matched to a gene: 3. CDR1 SGHTA and CDR2 FQGNSA come from the germline V gene. The DNA of the CDR3 is TGTGCCAGCAGCTTGGGGACTAGCGGGAGCGGCACAGATACGCAGTATTTT. This codes for CASSLGTSGSGTDTQYF.

The V call is TRBV9, the J call TRBJ1-4; possible D gene TRBD1, 5 bases. The germline V gene encodes CDR1 SGDLS and CDR2 YYNGEE. V dropped 0 bases and J dropped 7 bases, with 13 bases sitting between them. The CDR3 length is 15 residues. CDR3 in DNA: TGTGCCAGCAGCGTAGGGGGGTCGGGAGTTGAAAAACTGTTTTTT. It translates to CASSVGGSGVEKLFF.

The chain links TRBV25-1 to TRBJ2-7; 8 bases align to TRBD2. Germline trimming cut 8 bases from V and 2 bases from J; bases unmatched to any gene: 5. The CDR3 spans 13 residues. Germline V gene lookup returns CDR1 MGHDK and CDR2 SYGVNS. This CDR3 reads CASLQAGAYEQYF. For the CDR3, the DNA is TGTGCCAGCCTACAAGCGGGAGCCTACGAGCAGTACTTC.

The genes are TRBV10-3 and TRBJ2-1, with 8 nucleotides matching TRBD2. Trimming cost V 3 bases and J 15 bases; bases outside gene matches: 25. This CDR3 comprises 18 residues. Germline V lookup: CDR1 ENHRY, CDR2 SYGVKD. Written as DNA, the CDR3 is TGTGCCATCAGTGACAGTTTCCGGGGGCAGGGTAGCGGGACTTCGTTGTTCTTC. This sequence encodes CAISDSFRGQGSGTSLFF.

V usage is TRBV6-5 and J usage is TRBJ2-7, with 7 bases fitting TRBD2. Trimming at V came to 2 bases and at J to 4 bases, leaving 5 bases not matched to a gene. This CDR3 spans 14 amino acids. CDR1 and CDR2 from the germline V gene are MNHEY and SVGAGI. CDR3 sequence (DNA): TGTGCCAGCAGTTACGGGAGGGCAGCTTACGAGCAGTACTTC. As protein: CASSYGRAAYEQYF.

The chain's CDR3 is CASSHRGASNQPQHF. Here the CDR3 DNA reads TGTGCCAGCAGCCACAGGGGGGCTAGCAATCAGCCCCAGCATTTT. The chain is built from TRBV6-5 and TRBJ1-5; 8 nucleotides match TRBD1. V trimming: 6 bases; J trimming: 0 bases; junction bases outside the gene matches: 4. The length of the CDR3 is 15 residues. Germline CDR1 and CDR2: MNHEY and SVGAGI.

In this sample, this clone turned up a few times. The chain combines TRBV28 with TRBJ2-7; the D gene is possibly TRBD2 (6 bases). From germline, CDR1 is MDHEN and CDR2 SYDVKM. Trimming took off 6 bases at V and 5 bases at J, with 20 bases between the two ends. This CDR3 has 15 amino acids. This CDR3 reads CASSKPLGGRDEQYF. CDR3 bases: TGTGCCAGCAGCAAACCCTTGGGGGGTAGGGACGAGCAGTACTTC.

This chain's CDR3 is CASSLLAGQETQYF. The DNA of the CDR3 is TGTGCCAGCAGTTTACTAGCGGGACAAGAGACCCAGTACTTC. The rearrangement joins TRBV6-5 to TRBJ2-5; TRBD2 agrees at 10 bases. The germline V gene has CDR1 MNHEY and CDR2 SVGAGI. There are 14 residues in the CDR3. V lost 4 bases and J lost 2; bases outside the gene matches: 1.

The rearrangement links TRBV5-6 to TRBJ2-2, with a possible D match to TRBD2 (5 bases). V dropped 5 bases and J dropped 1 base, with 18 bases sitting between them. Germline V gene data show CDR1 as SGHDT and CDR2 as YYEEEE. This CDR3 has 17 residues. The CDR3: CASRLFDYLGNTGELFF. For the CDR3, the DNA is TGTGCCAGCAGACTCTTTGACTACCTCGGGAACACCGGGGAGCTGTTTTTT.

The rearrangement uses TRBV28 and TRBJ2-7; weak D call: TRBD2 (5 bases). V was clipped by 10 bases and J by 0 bases, with 16 bases between them. This CDR3 comprises 14 residues. Looked up from germline, CDR1 is MDHEN and CDR2 is SYDVKM. CDR3 residues: CATWQTGISYEQYF. In nucleotides, the CDR3 is TGTGCCACATGGCAAACCGGGATCTCCTACGAGCAGTACTTC.

The V gene is TRBV7-8, the J gene TRBJ2-1; 9 positions agree with TRBD2. V lost 1 base, J lost 10 bases, and 5 bases stayed unmatched. CDR3 length: 14 amino acids. Germline V gene lookup returns CDR1 SGHVS and CDR2 FQNEAQ. CDR3 DNA sequence: TGTGCCAGCAGCTTAGGGCTAGCGGGACGGGAGCAGTTCTTC. This sequence encodes CASSLGLAGREQFF.

The genes are TRBV4-1 and TRBJ2-1; D uncertain. V was pared by 0 bases and J by 6 bases, with 12 bases between. CDR1 is MGHRA and CDR2 is YSYEKL in the germline V gene. This CDR3 comprises 15 residues. In DNA form, the CDR3 reads TGCGCCAGCAGCCAAGAGAGCGTATCAAGCAATGAGCAGTTCTTC. This codes for CASSQESVSSNEQFF.

The chain carries TRBV6-5 and TRBJ2-7; tentative D call: TRBD2 (6 bases). The CDR3 covers 14 residues. The germline V and J ends were trimmed by 7 bases and 6 bases, with 19 bases remaining between them. CDR1 MNHEY and CDR2 SVGAGI come from the germline V gene. CDR3 nucleotide sequence: TGTGCCAGCACCCAAGGAGGGAGTCCCGGCGAGCAGTACTTC. Protein product: CASTQGGSPGEQYF.

The chain has TRBV4-3 and TRBJ2-1, with 10 nucleotides matching TRBD2. CDR3 size: 14 residues. V lost 3 bases, J lost 8 bases, and 4 bases stayed unmatched. Germline CDR1 reads LGHNA; CDR2 reads YSLEER. CDR3 nucleotide sequence: TGCGCCAGCAGCCACGGACTAGCGGTCGATGAGCAGTTCTTC. It yields the protein CASSHGLAVDEQFF.

This chain links TRBV5-1 with TRBJ2-5, with a weak D call TRBD2 (5 bases). CDR3 length equals 16 residues. Between the trimmed V and J ends, which lost 5 bases and 2 bases, there was a span of 19 bases. The germline CDR1 and CDR2 sequences are SGHRS and YFSETQ. CDR3 in amino acids: CASSRGPGPNQETQYF. The CDR3 DNA is TGCGCCAGCAGTCGAGGGCCGGGCCCGAATCAAGAGACCCAGTACTTC. The variable domain in full, with the rest retrieved from reference TRBV5-1 and TRBJ2-5, is KAGVTQTPRYLIKTRGQQVTLSCSPISGHRSVSWYQQTPGQGLQFLFEYFSETQRNKGNFPGRFSGRQFSNSRSEMNVSTLELGDSALYLCASSRGPGPNQETQYFGPGTRLLVL.

The rearrangement joins TRBV5-6 to TRBJ2-5; perhaps TRBD2 as D (5 bases). The better agreement between TRBJ2-7 and the DNA end casts doubt on the J call. CDR1 SGHDT and CDR2 YYEEEE come from the germline V gene. The CDR3 covers 13 residues. The CDR3 loop is CASSPDSGNEQYF. The CDR3 nucleotides are TGTGCCAGCAGCCCCGACTCCGGGAACGAGCAGTACTTC.

The chain joins TRBV19 to TRBJ1-1, with D unresolved. The CDR3 contains 13 residues. Deletions cut 3 bases from V and 1 base from J, with 6 bases between. Per the germline V gene, CDR1 is LNHDA and CDR2 is SQIVND (reference sequence). In DNA form, the CDR3 reads TGTGCCAGTAGTATCCGGGAGAACACTGAAGCTTTCTTT. Translating gives CASSIRENTEAFF.

This chain uses TRBV2 with TRBJ1-5; D might be TRBD1 (6 bases). Trimming pared 6 bases from V and 2 bases from J, leaving 14 bases between. Germline V gene sequence: CDR1 SNHLY, CDR2 FYNNEI. The CDR3 is 15 residues long. CDR3 sequence: CASSLQGFRNQPQHF. The CDR3 nucleotides read TGTGCCAGCAGCCTACAGGGTTTTCGCAATCAGCCCCAGCATTTT.

V is TRBV19 and J is TRBJ1-2; the D gene is possibly TRBD1 (5 bases). Germline CDR1 is LNHDA and CDR2 is SQIVND (reference sequence). This CDR3 has 16 amino acids. With 3 bases removed from V and 0 bases from J, the gap between germline ends came to 14 bases. The CDR3 region has the DNA TGTGCCAGTAGTATTATTCAGGGCACGGCTAACTATGGCTACACCTTC. Protein: CASSIIQGTANYGYTF.

The chain uses TRBV7-8 and TRBJ1-1; D possibly corresponds to TRBD1 (6 bases). Trimming removed 5 bases at V and 4 bases at J, with 14 bases between. Germline CDR1 SGHVS, CDR2 FQNEAQ. The CDR3 runs to 14 residues. DNA of the CDR3: TGTGCCAGCAGCCGGGAAACAGGGCTCACTGAAGCTTTCTTT. Protein sequence: CASSRETGLTEAFF.